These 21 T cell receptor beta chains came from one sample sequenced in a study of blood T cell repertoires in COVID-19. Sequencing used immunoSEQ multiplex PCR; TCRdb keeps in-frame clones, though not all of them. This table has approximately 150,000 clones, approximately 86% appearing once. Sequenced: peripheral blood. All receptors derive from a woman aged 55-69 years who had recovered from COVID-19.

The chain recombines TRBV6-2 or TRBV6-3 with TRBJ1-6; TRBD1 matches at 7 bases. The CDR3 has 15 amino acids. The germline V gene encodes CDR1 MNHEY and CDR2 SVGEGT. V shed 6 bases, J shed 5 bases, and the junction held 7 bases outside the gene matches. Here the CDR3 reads CASSAPGTDNSPLHF. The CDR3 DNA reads TGTGCCAGCAGCGCCCCCGGGACAGATAATTCACCCCTCCACTTT.

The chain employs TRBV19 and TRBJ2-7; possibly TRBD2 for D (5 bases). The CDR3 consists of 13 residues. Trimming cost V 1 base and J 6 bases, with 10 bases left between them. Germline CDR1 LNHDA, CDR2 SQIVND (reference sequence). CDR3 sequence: CASSIGQSGEQYF. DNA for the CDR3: TGTGCCAGTAGTATAGGTCAAAGCGGCGAGCAGTACTTC.

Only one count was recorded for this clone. The CDR3 bases are TGTGCCAGTAGCACACAGGGCTACGAGCAGTACTTC. Its translation: CASSTQGYEQYF. V is TRBV19 and J is TRBJ2-7; possible D gene TRBD1, 6 bases. Deletions cut 6 bases from V and 3 bases from J, with 9 bases between. The germline gives CDR1 LNHDA, CDR2 SQIVND (reference sequence). The CDR3 length is 12 residues. The full variable domain, completed using reference TRBV19 and TRBJ2-7, is DGGITQSPKYLFRKEGQNVTLSCEQNLNHDAMYWYRQDPGQGLRLIYYSQIVNDFQKGDIAEGYSVSREKKESFPLTVTSAQKNPTAFYLCASSTQGYEQYFGPGTRLTVT.

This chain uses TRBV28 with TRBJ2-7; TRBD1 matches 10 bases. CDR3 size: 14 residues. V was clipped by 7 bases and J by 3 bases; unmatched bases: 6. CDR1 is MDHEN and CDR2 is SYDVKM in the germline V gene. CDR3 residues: CASTPGTGVYEQYF. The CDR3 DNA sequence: TGTGCCAGCACCCCCGGGACAGGGGTCTACGAGCAGTACTTC.

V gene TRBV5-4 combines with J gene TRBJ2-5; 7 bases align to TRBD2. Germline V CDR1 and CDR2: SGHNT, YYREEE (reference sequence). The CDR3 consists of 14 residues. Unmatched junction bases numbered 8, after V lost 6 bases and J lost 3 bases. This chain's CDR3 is CASTLTSSEETQYF. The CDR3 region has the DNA TGTGCCAGCACCCTGACTAGCAGTGAAGAGACCCAGTACTTC.

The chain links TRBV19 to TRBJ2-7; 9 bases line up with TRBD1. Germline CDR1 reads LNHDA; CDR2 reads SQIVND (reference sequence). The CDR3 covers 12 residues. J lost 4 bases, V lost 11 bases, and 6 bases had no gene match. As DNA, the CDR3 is TGTGCCTCGACCGGGACAGGGTACGAGCAGTACTTC. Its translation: CASTGTGYEQYF.

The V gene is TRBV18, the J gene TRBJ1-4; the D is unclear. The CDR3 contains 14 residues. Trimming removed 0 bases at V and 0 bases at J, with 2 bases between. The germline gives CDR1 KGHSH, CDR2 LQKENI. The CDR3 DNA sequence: TGTGCCAGCTCACCACCCGCAACTAATGAAAAACTGTTTTTT. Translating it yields CASSPPATNEKLFF.

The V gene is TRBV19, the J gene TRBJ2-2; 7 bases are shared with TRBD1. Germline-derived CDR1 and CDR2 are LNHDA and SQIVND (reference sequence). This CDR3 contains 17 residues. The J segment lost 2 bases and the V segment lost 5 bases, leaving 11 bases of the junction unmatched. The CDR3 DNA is TGTGCCAGTAGTCACCCCTCCGGGACAGATAACACCGGGGAGCTGTTTTTT. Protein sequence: CASSHPSGTDNTGELFF. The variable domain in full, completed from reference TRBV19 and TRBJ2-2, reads DGGITQSPKYLFRKEGQNVTLSCEQNLNHDAMYWYRQDPGQGLRLIYYSQIVNDFQKGDIAEGYSVSREKKESFPLTVTSAQKNPTAFYLCASSHPSGTDNTGELFFGEGSRLTVL.

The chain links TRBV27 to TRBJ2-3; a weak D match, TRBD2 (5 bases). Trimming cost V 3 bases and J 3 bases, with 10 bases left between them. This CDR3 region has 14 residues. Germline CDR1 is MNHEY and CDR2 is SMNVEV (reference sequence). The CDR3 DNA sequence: TGTGCCAGCAGTTTTGCGGGTAGGACAGATACGCAGTATTTT. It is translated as CASSFAGRTDTQYF.

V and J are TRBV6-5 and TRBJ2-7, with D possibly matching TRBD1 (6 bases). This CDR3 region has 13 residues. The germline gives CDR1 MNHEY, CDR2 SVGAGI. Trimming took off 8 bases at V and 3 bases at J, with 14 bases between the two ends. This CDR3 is CASSRPDSYEQYF. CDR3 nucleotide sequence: TGTGCCAGCTCTAGGCCGGACAGCTACGAGCAGTACTTC.

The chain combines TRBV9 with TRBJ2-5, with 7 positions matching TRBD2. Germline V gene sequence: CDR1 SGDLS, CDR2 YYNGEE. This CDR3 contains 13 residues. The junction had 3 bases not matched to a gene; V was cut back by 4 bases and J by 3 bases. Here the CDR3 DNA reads TGTGCCAGCAGCATTCGGGGGGAAGAGACCCAGTACTTC. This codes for CASSIRGEETQYF. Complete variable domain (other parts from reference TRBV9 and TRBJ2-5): DSGVTQTPKHLITATGQRVTLRCSPRSGDLSVYWYQQSLDQGLQFLIQYYNGEERAKGNILERFSAQQFPDLHSELNLSSLELGDSALYFCASSIRGEETQYFGPGTRLLVL.

The CDR3 reads CASSSSGGTDTQYF. Here the CDR3 DNA reads TGTGCCAGCAGCTCTAGCGGGGGCACAGATACGCAGTATTTT. The gene calls are TRBV7-8 and TRBJ2-3; 9 bases are shared with TRBD2. Per germline, CDR1 SGHVS and CDR2 FQNEAQ. V lost 4 bases, J lost 1 base, and 0 bases stayed unmatched. The CDR3 length is 14 residues.

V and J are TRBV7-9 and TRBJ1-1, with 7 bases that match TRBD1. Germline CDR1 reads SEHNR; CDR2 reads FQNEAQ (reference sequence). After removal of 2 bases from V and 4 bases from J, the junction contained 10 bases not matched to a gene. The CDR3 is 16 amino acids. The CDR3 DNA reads TGTGCCAGCAGCTTAAACCCTCAGGGGGGAGGCACTGAAGCTTTCTTT. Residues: CASSLNPQGGGTEAFF.

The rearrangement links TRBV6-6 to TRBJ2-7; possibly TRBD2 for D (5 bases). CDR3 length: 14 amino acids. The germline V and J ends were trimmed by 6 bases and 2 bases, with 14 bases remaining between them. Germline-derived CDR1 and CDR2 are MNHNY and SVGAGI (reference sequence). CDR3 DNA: TGTGCCAGCAGCGATTTGGGAGTAACCTACGAGCAGTACTTC. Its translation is CASSDLGVTYEQYF.

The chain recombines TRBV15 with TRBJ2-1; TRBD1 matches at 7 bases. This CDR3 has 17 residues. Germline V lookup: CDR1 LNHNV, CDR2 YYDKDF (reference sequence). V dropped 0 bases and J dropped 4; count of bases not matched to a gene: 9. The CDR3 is CATSRDLGTAPYNEQFF. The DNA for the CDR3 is TGTGCCACCAGCAGAGATCTGGGGACAGCGCCTTACAATGAGCAGTTCTTC.

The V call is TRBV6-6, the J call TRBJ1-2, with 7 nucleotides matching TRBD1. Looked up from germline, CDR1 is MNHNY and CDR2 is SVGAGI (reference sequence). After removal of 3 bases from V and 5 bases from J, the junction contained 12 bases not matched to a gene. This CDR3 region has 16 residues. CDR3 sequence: CASSYTGGRGIYGYTF. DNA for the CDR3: TGTGCCAGCAGTTATACTGGGGGCAGGGGGATTTATGGCTACACCTTC.

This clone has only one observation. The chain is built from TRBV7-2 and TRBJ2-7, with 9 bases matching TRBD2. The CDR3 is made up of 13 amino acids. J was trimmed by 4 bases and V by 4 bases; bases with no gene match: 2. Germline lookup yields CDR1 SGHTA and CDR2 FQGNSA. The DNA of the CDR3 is TGTGCCAGCAGCTCTCTAGCGGGGTACGAGCAGTACTTC. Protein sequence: CASSSLAGYEQYF.

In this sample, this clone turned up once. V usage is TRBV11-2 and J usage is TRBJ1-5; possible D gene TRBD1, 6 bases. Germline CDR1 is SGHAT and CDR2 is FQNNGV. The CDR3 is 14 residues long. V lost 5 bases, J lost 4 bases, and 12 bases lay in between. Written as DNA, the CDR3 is TGTGCCAGCAGCCGAGGACAGAGTAATCAGCCCCAGCATTTT. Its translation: CASSRGQSNQPQHF.

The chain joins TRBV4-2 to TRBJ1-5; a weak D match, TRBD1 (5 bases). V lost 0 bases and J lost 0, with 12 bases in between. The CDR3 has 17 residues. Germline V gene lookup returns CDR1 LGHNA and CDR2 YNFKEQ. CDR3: CASSQERGQGSNQPQHF. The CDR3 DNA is TGTGCCAGCAGCCAAGAAAGGGGTCAGGGTAGCAATCAGCCCCAGCATTTT.

The CDR3 nucleotides are TGTGCCAGCTCACTATTCAGGGGATTGGCAGGAAACACCATATATTTT. Its protein product is CASSLFRGLAGNTIYF. The chain combines TRBV18 with TRBJ1-3, with a tentative D call TRBD1 (6 bases). CDR1 is KGHSH and CDR2 is LQKENI in the germline V gene. This CDR3 has 16 residues. The germline V and J ends were trimmed by 4 bases and 4 bases, with 17 bases remaining between them.

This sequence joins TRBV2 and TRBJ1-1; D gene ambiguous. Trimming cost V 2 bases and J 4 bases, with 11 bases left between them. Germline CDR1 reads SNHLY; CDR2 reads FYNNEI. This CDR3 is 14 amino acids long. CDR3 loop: CASSEPVEFTEAFF. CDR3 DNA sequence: TGTGCCAGCAGTGAACCCGTGGAGTTCACTGAAGCTTTCTTT.